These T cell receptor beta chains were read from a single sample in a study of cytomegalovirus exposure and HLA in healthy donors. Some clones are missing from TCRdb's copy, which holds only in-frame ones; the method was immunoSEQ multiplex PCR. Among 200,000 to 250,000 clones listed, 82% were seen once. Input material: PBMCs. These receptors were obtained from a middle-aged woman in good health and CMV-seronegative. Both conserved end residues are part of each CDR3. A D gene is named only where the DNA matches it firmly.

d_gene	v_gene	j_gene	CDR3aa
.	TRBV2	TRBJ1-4	CASIAQGAANEKLFF
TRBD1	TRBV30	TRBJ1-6	CAHTGTGFSPLHF
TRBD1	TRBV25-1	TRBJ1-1	CASSAGTGVEAFF
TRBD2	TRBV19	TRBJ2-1	CASSQRLAGGLYNEQFF
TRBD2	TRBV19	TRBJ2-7	CASSRAGGLGEQYF
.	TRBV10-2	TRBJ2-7	CASSGSLSSRPSYEQYF
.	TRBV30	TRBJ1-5	CAWVVRDGQPQHF
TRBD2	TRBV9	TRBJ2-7	CASSVDSGLADYEQYF
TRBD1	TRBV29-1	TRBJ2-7	CSVKTGGGREQYF
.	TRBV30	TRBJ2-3	CAWSSRGIVNTQYF
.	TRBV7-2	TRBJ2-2	CASSLPGLRGIGELFF
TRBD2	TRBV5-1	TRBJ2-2	CASSLLAGAGELFF
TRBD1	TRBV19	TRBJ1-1	CASSRDRESEAFF
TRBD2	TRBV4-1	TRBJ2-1	CASSQEYLRIAGGWEQFF
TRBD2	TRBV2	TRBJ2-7	CASSEPTSGPSSYEQYF
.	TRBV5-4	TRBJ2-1	CASSFDSMEQFF
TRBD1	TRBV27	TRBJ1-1	CASRRGGQGAANTEAFF
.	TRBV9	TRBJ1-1	CASSVPDTGYLGDTEAFF
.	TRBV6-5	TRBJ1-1	CASTGGMNTEAFF
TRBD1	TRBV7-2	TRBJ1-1	CASSLELSPDRSHTEAFF
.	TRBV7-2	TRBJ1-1	CASSLLGGNTEAFF
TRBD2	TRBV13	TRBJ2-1	CASSFRTSGISSYNEQFF
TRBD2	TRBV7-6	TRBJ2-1	CASSLGLLAGGEQFF
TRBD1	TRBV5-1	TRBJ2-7	CASSLSWDRENYEQYF
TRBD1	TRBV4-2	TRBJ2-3	CASSHRGDRGTGGRQYF
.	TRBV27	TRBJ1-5	CASSLGQGNQPQHF
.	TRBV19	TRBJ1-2	CASSARERGYTF
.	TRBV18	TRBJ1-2	CASSTLRGGYTF
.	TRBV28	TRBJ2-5	CASLEGTAQETQYF